This T cell receptor (beta chain) was observed in a study of OX40 agonist ivuxolimab in advanced cancers. At the level of the study: The study treated patients with ivuxolimab, an agonistic anti-OX40 (CD134) antibody. Six ivuxolimab dose levels, 0.01 to 10 mg/kg, were given intravenously every 2 weeks. Patients receiving dose escalation had hepatocellular carcinoma, melanoma, renal cell or head and neck cancer. Findings of the study overall: The authors also found low normalized T-cell clonal expansion in some nonresponders.

CDR1 and CDR2 (germline): LNHDA, SQIVND (reference sequence). CDR3 size: 13 residues. V was cut by 5 bases and J by 5 bases, with 12 bases left in between. For this clone: Its specificity is unknown.

Produced via immunoSEQ multiplex PCR; TCRdb's table is partial and in-frame only. The sample has 90,000 or so clones, around 87% seen once. Sequencing used CD4+ or CD8+ T cells sorted from blood, obtained in a trial of the OX40 agonist ivuxolimab. J is TRBJ1-2 and V is TRBV19; TRBD1 might be the D (6 bases). This sequence originates from an adult with an advanced solid tumor such as melanoma, head and neck, liver or kidney cancer. The CDR3, as DNA: TGTGCCAGTAGTCCCCCCGGGACATATGGCTACACCTTC. Amino acids: CASSPPGTYGYTF.